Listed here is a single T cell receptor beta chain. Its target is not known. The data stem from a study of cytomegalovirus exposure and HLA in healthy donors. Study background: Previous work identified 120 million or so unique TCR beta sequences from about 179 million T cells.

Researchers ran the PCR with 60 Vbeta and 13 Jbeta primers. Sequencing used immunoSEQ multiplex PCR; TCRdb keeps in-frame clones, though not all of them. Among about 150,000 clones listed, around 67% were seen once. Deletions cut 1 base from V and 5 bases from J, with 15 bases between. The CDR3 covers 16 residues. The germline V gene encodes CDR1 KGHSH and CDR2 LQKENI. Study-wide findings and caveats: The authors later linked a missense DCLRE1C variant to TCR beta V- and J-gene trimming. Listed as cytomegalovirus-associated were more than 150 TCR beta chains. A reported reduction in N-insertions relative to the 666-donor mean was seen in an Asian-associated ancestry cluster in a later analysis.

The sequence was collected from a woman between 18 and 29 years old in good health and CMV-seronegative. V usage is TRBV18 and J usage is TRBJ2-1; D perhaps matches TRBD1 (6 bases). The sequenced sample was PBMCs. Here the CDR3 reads CASSPRQGTGNNEQFF. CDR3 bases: TGTGCCAGCTCACCACGGCAGGGGACGGGAAACAATGAGCAGTTCTTC.